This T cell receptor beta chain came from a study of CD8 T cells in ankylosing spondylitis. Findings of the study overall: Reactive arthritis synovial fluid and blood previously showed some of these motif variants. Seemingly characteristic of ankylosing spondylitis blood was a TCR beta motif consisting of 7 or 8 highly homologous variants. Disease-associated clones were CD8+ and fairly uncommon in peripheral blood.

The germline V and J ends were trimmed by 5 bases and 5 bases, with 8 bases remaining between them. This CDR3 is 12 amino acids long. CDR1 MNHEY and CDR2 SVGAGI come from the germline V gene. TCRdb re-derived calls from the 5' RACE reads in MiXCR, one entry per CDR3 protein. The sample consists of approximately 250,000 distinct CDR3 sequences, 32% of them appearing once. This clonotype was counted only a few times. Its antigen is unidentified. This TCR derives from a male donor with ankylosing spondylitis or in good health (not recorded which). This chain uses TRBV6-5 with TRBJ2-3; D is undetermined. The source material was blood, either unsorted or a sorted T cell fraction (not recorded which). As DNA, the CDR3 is TGTGCCAGCAGTGACAATAGAGATACGCAGTATTTT. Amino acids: CASSDNRDTQYF.